Listed below are T cell receptor beta chains from one sample, sequenced in a study of patients and donors after allogeneic stem cell transplantation. TCRdb recomputed calls from the RT-PCR reads with MiXCR, one row per CDR3 protein. This sample carries 160,000 or so distinct CDR3 sequences, roughly 24% of them seen once, and the ten largest clones take 25% to 30%. Specimen: blood, either unsorted or a sorted T cell fraction (not recorded which). These receptors were taken from a human donor who was either an allogeneic HSCT recipient or a stem cell or donor lymphocyte infusion donor (not recorded which). It is not recorded whose cells these are; they may come from a transplant donor. Both conserved end residues are trimmed from each CDR3. Each record gives: V gene, CDR3 protein.

TRBV20-1	SAGSNPGNLQPQH
TRBV7-9	ASSLDGYT
TRBV7-2	ASSLVANQPQH
TRBV12-3/TRBV12-4	ASSFSLAGSDTQY
TRBV2	ASRGDRVQYEQY
TRBV7-9	ASSILGGEGNTIY
TRBV19	ASSLGLDQPQH
TRBV5-1	ASRSGGPRTEQF
TRBV29-1	SVKGGNEQY
TRBV7-2	ASSLGLAGAGELF
TRBV7-2	ASSSTGVKNIQY
TRBV5-1	ASSLDGTEETQY
TRBV20-1	SARDVDGTERNQPQH
TRBV4-1	ASSLVNRRPQH
TRBV12-3/TRBV12-4	ASSLTHSNKQY
TRBV3-1	ASSQDLVGFGYT
TRBV20-1	SASGGIETQY
TRBV27	ASSDDRVFDTQY
TRBV5-5	ASSLVWTDVYEQY
TRBV7-2	ASSPDGRGNTEAF
TRBV18	ASSPEQGTNDSPLH
TRBV5-6	ASSAGETEAF
TRBV5-1	ASSIQGSAKETQY
TRBV20-1	SASSPGQGANSPLH
TRBV5-1	ASSWTRDRKETQY
TRBV12-3/TRBV12-4	ASSLAGQGYNEQF
TRBV19	ASSGLAGGVRYEQY
TRBV27	ASSLSLGNIQY
TRBV24-1	ATSDLYEQY
TRBV29-1	SGQISTQY
TRBV7-2	ASSLGAAGQPTDTQY
TRBV9	ASSVGSGERQPQH
TRBV5-1	ASSLEGRANTEAF
TRBV3-1	ASSHFYTGELF
TRBV24-1	ATGTGRADGYT
TRBV29-1	SAVGGTNEKLF
TRBV7-3	ASSLSGFASGFTGELF